These 19 T cell receptor beta chains share one sample of origin, sequenced in a study of T cells in Graves' hyperthyroidism and ophthalmopathy. Regions amplified from RNA transcripts were the TCR beta CDR3 regions. The TCR CDR3 first-round RT-PCR relied on the HTBI primer set. TCRdb called the multiplex PCR reads again in MiXCR, with one record for every CDR3 protein. The table lists 750,000 to 900,000 distinct CDR3 sequences, around 38% of them singletons. The sequenced material came from blood. These receptor sequences come from a man between 18 and 29 years old with Graves' hyperthyroidism.

This clonotype has ten or more counts. The gene calls are TRBV2 and TRBJ2-2; TRBD2 matches 8 bases. Germline-derived CDR1 and CDR2 are SNHLY and FYNNEI. This CDR3 is built from 14 residues. After removal of 8 bases from V and 7 bases from J, the junction contained 9 bases not matched to a gene. CDR3 sequence: CASASLAGIGELFF. The CDR3, as DNA: TGTGCCAGCGCCAGTTTAGCGGGGATCGGGGAGCTGTTTTTT.

Ten or more counts support this clonotype. The chain combines TRBV19 with TRBJ1-6; no firm D call. CDR1 and CDR2 (germline): LNHDA, SQIVND (reference sequence). This CDR3 contains 14 residues. Trimming took 6 bases from V and 8 from J, leaving 14 bases between them. DNA for the CDR3: TGTGCCAGTAGCTCTTCGGGAGTCCATTCACCCCTCCACTTT. Amino acids: CASSSSGVHSPLHF.

The chain is built from TRBV29-1 and TRBJ1-4; tentatively, D is TRBD1 (5 bases). This CDR3 spans 12 amino acids. CDR1 and CDR2 from the germline V gene are SQVTM and ANQGSEA. The germline V and J ends were trimmed by 3 bases and 3 bases, with 5 bases remaining between them. The CDR3 is CSVEGPNEKLFF. The CDR3, as DNA: TGCAGCGTTGAGGGGCCTAATGAAAAACTGTTTTTT.

The rearrangement joins TRBV7-3 to TRBJ2-3, with 7 bases matching TRBD1. The V and J ends lost 2 bases and 8 bases, in that order; junction bases with no gene match: 7. This CDR3 is 14 amino acids long. Germline V lookup: CDR1 SGHTA, CDR2 FQGTGA. This CDR3 reads CASSLQQGHPTQYF. The CDR3 nucleotides read TGTGCCAGCAGCTTACAACAGGGGCATCCTACGCAGTATTTT.

This chain links TRBV4-1 with TRBJ1-6, with unresolved D. CDR3 size: 17 residues. Germline assignment: CDR1 MGHRA and CDR2 YSYEKL. Trimming pared 0 bases from V and 7 bases from J, leaving 16 bases between. The CDR3: CASSQDRIMAGNSPLHF. CDR3 DNA sequence: TGCGCCAGCAGCCAAGATAGGATTATGGCGGGAAATTCACCCCTCCACTTT.

The chain couples TRBV29-1 to TRBJ2-5, with 8 bases aligning to TRBD1. This CDR3 region has 13 residues. Germline V lookup: CDR1 SQVTM, CDR2 ANQGSEA. The ends lost 4 bases at V and 3 bases at J; junction bases unmatched: 4. CDR3 sequence: CSVASTGEETQYF. The CDR3 DNA follows: TGCAGCGTTGCCTCGACAGGGGAAGAGACCCAGTACTTC.

This clonotype was counted ten times or more. V usage is TRBV20-1 and J usage is TRBJ1-2; 7 positions match TRBD1. Trimming took 5 bases from V and 6 from J; bases not matched to a gene: 9. The CDR3 runs 13 residues. Germline loops: CDR1 DFQATT, CDR2 SNEGSKA (reference sequence). The CDR3 is CSAPAGTAHGYTF. In DNA, the CDR3 is TGCAGTGCTCCCGCCGGGACAGCACATGGCTACACCTTC.

This chain links TRBV7-9 with TRBJ2-7, with D unclear. The CDR3 spans 17 residues. Trimming cost V 2 bases and J 1 base, with 18 bases left between them. CDR1 is SEHNR and CDR2 is FQNEAQ in the germline V gene (reference sequence). The CDR3 coding sequence is TGTGCCAGCAGCTTAACCCGTCGCCTCGGTTCTTCCTACGAGCAGTACTTC. It encodes CASSLTRRLGSSYEQYF.

At least ten counts were recorded for this clonotype. The chain combines TRBV6-5 with TRBJ2-5, with TRBD1 identical over 12 bases. This CDR3 has 15 amino acids. Looked up from germline, CDR1 is MNHEY and CDR2 is SVGAGI. The J segment lost 5 bases and the V segment lost 6 bases, leaving 7 bases of the junction unmatched. The CDR3 loop is CASSSGTGGQETQYF. The CDR3 DNA is TGTGCCAGCAGCTCCGGGACAGGGGGCCAGGAGACCCAGTACTTC.

This clonotype appeared a few times. Written as DNA, the CDR3 is TGTGCCAGCAGCTTAACGACCGGTGAAAAACTGTTTTTT. This translates into CASSLTTGEKLFF. The V call is TRBV7-3, the J call TRBJ1-4; D not resolved. CDR3 length: 13 amino acids. The germline V gene has CDR1 SGHTA and CDR2 FQGTGA. The V end was cut by 0 bases, the J end by 7 bases, with 6 bases between.

This clonotype came up a few times. The V gene is TRBV6-6, the J gene TRBJ1-1; D perhaps matches TRBD1 (6 bases). Germline V gives CDR1 MNHNY, CDR2 SVGAGI (reference sequence). V was cut by 6 bases and J by 1 base, with 12 bases left in between. This CDR3 spans 14 amino acids. Here the CDR3 reads CASRTTGPNTEAFF. In nucleotides, the CDR3 is TGTGCCAGCAGGACCACAGGGCCGAACACTGAAGCTTTCTTT.

This clonotype was observed at least ten times. V and J are TRBV2 and TRBJ2-5; a weak D match, TRBD2 (5 bases). Germline V lookup: CDR1 SNHLY, CDR2 FYNNEI. Trimming shortened V by 3 bases and J by 7 bases, and 18 bases separated the two germline ends. The CDR3 runs to 15 residues. The CDR3 DNA reads as TGTGCCAGCAGTGACGAGCCTACTCAGGCGGGGACCCAGTACTTC. It specifies CASSDEPTQAGTQYF.

The chain links TRBV20-1 to TRBJ1-6, with 8 bases lining up with TRBD1. Unmatched junction bases numbered 7, after V lost 5 bases and J lost 7 bases. The CDR3 spans 14 residues. CDR1 is DFQATT, CDR2 SNEGSKA, per germline (reference sequence). As DNA, the CDR3 is TGCAGTGCTCGTCTGGACAGGGCAAATTCACCCCTCCACTTT. This translates into CSARLDRANSPLHF.

CDR3 bases: TGTGCCAGCAGCCCTGGGGTTGCCTCTGGAAACACCATATATTTT. Its translation is CASSPGVASGNTIYF. V gene TRBV27 combines with J gene TRBJ1-3; the D is unclear. Trimming took 6 bases from V and 0 from J, leaving 12 bases between them. CDR1 and CDR2 (germline): MNHEY, SMNVEV (reference sequence). There are 15 residues in the CDR3.

This clonotype was recorded many times. The J gene is TRBJ1-1, the V gene TRBV9; D remains unclear. V was cut by 2 bases and J by 4 bases, with 6 bases left in between. Germline assignment: CDR1 SGDLS and CDR2 YYNGEE. CDR3 length: 12 amino acids. The CDR3 region has the DNA TGTGCCAGCAGCGTGGAGGGCACTGAAGCTTTCTTT. Amino acids: CASSVEGTEAFF.

This clonotype has a handful of counts. The chain links TRBV4-2 to TRBJ2-5; D is unresolved. The germline V gene has CDR1 LGHNA and CDR2 YNFKEQ. V lost 0 bases to trimming and J lost 5 bases, with 13 bases between them. The CDR3 is made up of 15 amino acids. CDR3 nucleotide sequence: TGTGCCAGCAGCCAAGATCCTGCGGCCTACGAGACCCAGTACTTC. It translates to CASSQDPAAYETQYF.

This clonotype was found a few times. This chain joins TRBV7-9 and TRBJ1-5, with D uncertain. The germline V gene has CDR1 SEHNR and CDR2 FQNEAQ (reference sequence). Trimming took off 5 bases at V and 3 bases at J, with 14 bases between the two ends. The CDR3 is 15 residues long. CDR3 sequence (DNA): TGTGCCAGCAGCCTATACTCGGCAGACAATCAGCCCCAGCATTTT. Translated, it gives CASSLYSADNQPQHF. Based on the CDR3 plus reference TRBV7-9 and TRBJ1-5, the full variable domain is DTGVSQNPRHKITKRGQNVTFRCDPISEHNRLYWYRQTLGQGPEFLTYFQNEAQLEKSRLLSDRFSAERPKGSFSTLEIQRTEQGDSAMYLCASSLYSADNQPQHFGDGTRLSIL.

This chain uses TRBV29-1 with TRBJ1-1; TRBD1 might be the D (5 bases). The CDR3 spans 14 residues. V was trimmed by 4 bases and J by 0 bases, leaving 12 bases between them. Germline CDR1 is SQVTM and CDR2 is ANQGSEA. In nucleotides, the CDR3 is TGCAGCGTTGCAAGGGGAGGGTTGAACACTGAAGCTTTCTTT. Translating gives CSVARGGLNTEAFF.

This clonotype was observed a few times. V gene TRBV29-1 combines with J gene TRBJ2-7; 9 bases map to TRBD2. J lost 5 bases, V lost 6 bases, and 5 bases had no gene match. This CDR3 has 12 amino acids. The V gene's germline CDR1 is SQVTM and CDR2 ANQGSEA. CDR3 bases: TGCAGCGTAGGGACTAGCAGTAACGAGCAGTACTTC. Encoded protein: CSVGTSSNEQYF.